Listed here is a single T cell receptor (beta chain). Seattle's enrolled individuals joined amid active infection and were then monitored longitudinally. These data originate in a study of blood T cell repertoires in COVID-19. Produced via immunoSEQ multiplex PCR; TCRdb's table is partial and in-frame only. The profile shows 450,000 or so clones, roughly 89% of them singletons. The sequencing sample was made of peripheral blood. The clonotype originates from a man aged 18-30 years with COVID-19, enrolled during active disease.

CDR3 sequence reads: CASSLAGQGSYEQYF. The DNA of the CDR3 is TGTGCCAGCAGCTTAGCAGGACAGGGGTCCTACGAGCAGTACTTC. The chain is built from TRBV7-6 and TRBJ2-7, with 9 bases matching TRBD1. The V gene's germline CDR1 is SGHVS and CDR2 FNYEAQ. Unmatched junction bases numbered 1, after V lost 0 bases and J lost 1 base. The CDR3 loop spans 15 amino acids.